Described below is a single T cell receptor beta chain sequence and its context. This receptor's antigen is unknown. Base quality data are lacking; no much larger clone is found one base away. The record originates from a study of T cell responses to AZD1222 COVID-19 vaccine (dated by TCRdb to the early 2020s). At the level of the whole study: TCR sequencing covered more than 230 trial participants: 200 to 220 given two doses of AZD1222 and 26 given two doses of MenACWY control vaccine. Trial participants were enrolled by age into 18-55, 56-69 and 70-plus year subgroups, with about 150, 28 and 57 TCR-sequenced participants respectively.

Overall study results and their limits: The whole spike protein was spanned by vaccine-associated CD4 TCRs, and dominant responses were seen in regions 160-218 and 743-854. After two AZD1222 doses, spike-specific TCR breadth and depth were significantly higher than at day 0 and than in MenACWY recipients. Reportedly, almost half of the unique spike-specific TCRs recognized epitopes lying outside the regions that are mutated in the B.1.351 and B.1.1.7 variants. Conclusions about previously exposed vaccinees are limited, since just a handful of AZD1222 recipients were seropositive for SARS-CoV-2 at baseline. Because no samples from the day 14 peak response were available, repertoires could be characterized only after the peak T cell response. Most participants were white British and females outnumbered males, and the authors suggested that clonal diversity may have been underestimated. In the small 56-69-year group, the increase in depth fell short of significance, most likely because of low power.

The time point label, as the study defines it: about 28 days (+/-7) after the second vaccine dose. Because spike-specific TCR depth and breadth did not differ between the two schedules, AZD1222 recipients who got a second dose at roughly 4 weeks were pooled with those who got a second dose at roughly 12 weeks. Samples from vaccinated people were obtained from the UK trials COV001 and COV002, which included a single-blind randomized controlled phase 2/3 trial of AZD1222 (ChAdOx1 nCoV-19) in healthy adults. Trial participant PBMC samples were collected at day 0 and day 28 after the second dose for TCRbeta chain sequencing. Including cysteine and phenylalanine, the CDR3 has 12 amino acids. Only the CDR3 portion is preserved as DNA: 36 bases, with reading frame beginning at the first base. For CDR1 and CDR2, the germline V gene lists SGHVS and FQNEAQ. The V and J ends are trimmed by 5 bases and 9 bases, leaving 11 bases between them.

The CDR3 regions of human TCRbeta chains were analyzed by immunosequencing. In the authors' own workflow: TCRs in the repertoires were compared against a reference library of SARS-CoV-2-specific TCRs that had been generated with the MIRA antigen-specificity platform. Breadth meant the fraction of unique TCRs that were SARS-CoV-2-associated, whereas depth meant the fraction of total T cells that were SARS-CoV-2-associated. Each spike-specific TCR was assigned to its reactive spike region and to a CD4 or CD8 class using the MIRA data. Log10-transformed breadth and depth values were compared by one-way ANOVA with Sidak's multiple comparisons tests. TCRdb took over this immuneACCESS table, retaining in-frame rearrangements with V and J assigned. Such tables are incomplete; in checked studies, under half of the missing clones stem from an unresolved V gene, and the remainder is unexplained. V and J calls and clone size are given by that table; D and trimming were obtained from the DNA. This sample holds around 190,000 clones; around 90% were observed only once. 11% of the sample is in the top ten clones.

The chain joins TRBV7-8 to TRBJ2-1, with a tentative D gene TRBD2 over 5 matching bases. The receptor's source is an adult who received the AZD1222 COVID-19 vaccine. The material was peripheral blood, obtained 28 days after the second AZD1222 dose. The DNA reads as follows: TGTGCCAGCAGCCCCATTCGGGGTGAGCAGTTCTTC. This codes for CASSPIRGEQFF.